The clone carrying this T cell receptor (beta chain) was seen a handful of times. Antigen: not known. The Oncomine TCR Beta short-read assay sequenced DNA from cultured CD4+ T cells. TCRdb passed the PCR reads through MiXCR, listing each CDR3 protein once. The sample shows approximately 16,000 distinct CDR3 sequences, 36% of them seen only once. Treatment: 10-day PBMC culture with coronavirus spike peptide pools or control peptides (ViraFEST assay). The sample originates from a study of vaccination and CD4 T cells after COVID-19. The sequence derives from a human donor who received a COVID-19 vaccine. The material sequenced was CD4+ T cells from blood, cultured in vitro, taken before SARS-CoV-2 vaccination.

The CDR3 sequence is CSAAGVRTEAFF. The CDR3 bases are TGCAGTGCGGCGGGGGTGAGGACTGAAGCTTTCTTT. V and J are TRBV20-1 and TRBJ1-1; possible D gene TRBD1, 5 bases. Per the germline V gene, CDR1 is DFQATT and CDR2 is SNEGSKA (reference sequence). The CDR3 extends over 12 amino acids. V shed 6 bases and J shed 5 bases, with 13 bases lying between them.